This note documents a single TCR beta chain sequence. This specimen belongs to a study of blood T cell repertoires in COVID-19. Turning to the study itself: Sources were T cells, B-cell-depleted T cells, or PBMCs; the material itself was cDNA or gDNA.

Per the authors' pipeline: For nucleated cells, counts were estimated from reference gene primer amplification. Generated by immunoSEQ multiplex PCR, the TCRdb table keeps only in-frame clones and is missing some. D and trimming come from the DNA, and the V and J calls and clone size come from that table. The sample yields about 390,000 clones, about 87% seen once. Trimming took 6 bases from V and 1 from J; bases not matched to a gene: 7. Germline loops: CDR1 MNHEY, CDR2 SVGAGI. The CDR3 spans 15 residues. V gene TRBV6-5 combines with J gene TRBJ1-1, with TRBD1 identical over 8 bases. The sequence was obtained from a woman aged 60-70 years with COVID-19, enrolled during active disease. Material: peripheral blood. The CDR3 nucleotides are TGTGCCAGCAGGTCACACAGGGGGTCGAACACTGAAGCTTTCTTT. The encoded protein is CASRSHRGSNTEAFF.